The 13 T cell receptor beta chains in this list originate from one sample, sequenced in a study of T cell clonality in common variable immunodeficiency. Some clones are missing from TCRdb's copy, which holds only in-frame ones; the method was immunoSEQ multiplex PCR. This sample has about 35,000 clones, each found more than once. Sequenced material: peripheral blood mononuclear cells. These receptors originate from a person aged 18-70 years in good health.

This clone was counted at least ten times. The CDR3 goes on 3 residues after the read ends, and that part is filled in from the germline J gene. The V gene is TRBV5-1, the J gene TRBJ1-3, with D maybe TRBD1 (5 bases). Trimming shortened V by 0 bases and J by 3 bases, and 13 bases separated the two germline ends. CDR3 length: 16 residues. CDR1 is SGHRS and CDR2 is YFSETQ in the germline V gene. CDR3: CASSLAGDLGGNTIYF. The DNA read from the CDR3 is TGCGCCAGCAGCTTGGCGGGGGATCTTGGTGGAAACACC.

This clone was detected ten times or more. The CDR3 end is not reached by the read, which stops 3 residues before it; the germline J gene fills it in. The chain joins TRBV5-1 to TRBJ2-2; TRBD2 is a possible D gene (5 bases). This CDR3 has 15 amino acids. Trimming shortened V by 5 bases and J by 5 bases, and 16 bases separated the two germline ends. CDR1 and CDR2 (germline): SGHRS, YFSETQ. Partial CDR3 DNA: TGCGCCAGCAGTGAGTCAACCCCGGGGACCGGGGAG. Translation: CASSESTPGTGE. From start to end, the CDR3 is CASSESTPGTGELFF.

This clone was seen many times. The DNA ends 3 residues before the CDR3 does, and the rest of the CDR3 is filled in from the germline J gene. The chain uses TRBV5-1 and TRBJ1-1; D remains unclear. The germline CDR1 and CDR2 sequences are SGHRS and YFSETQ. The CDR3 runs 14 residues. Trimming left V 3 bases short and J 1 base short, with 10 bases between. The CDR3 DNA, read in part, is TGCGCCAGCAGCTCCGGTCGACAGAACACTGAA. Translation: CASSSGRQNTE. The CDR3 reads in full as CASSSGRQNTEAFF.

This clone was observed at least ten times. CDR3 sequence: CASSPVVTDTQYF. The covered CDR3 bases are TGTGCCAGCAGTCCCGTTGTCACAGATACG. The V call is TRBV5-4, the J call TRBJ2-3; unclear D gene. The read falls 3 residues short of the CDR3 end, and the missing part is taken from the germline J gene. Between the trimmed V and J ends, which lost 5 bases and 2 bases, there was a span of 9 bases. In germline, CDR1 is SGHNT, CDR2 YYREEE (reference sequence). CDR3 length equals 13 residues. The whole variable domain, filled in from reference TRBV5-4 and TRBJ2-3, reads ETGVTQSPTHLIKTRGQQVTLRCSSQSGHNTVSWYQQALGQGPQFIFQYYREEENGRGNFPPRFSGLQFPNYSSELNVNALELDDSALYLCASSPVVTDTQYFGPGTRLTVL.

This clone was counted ten times or more. Read coverage stops 3 residues before the CDR3 terminus; the germline J gene supplies the remainder. The gene calls are TRBV5-1 and TRBJ1-4, with a weak D call TRBD1 (5 bases). V was pared by 4 bases and J by 10 bases, with 23 bases between. Germline V lookup: CDR1 SGHRS, CDR2 YFSETQ. The CDR3 loop spans 16 amino acids. CDR3 loop: CASSPGHIGLVAKLFF. The CDR3 bases that were read are TGCGCCAGCAGCCCCGGACATATAGGGTTGGTGGCAAAA.

This clone was picked up many times. The missing CDR3 end, 3 residues past where the read stops, is filled in from the germline J gene. The chain links TRBV6-1 to TRBJ2-1, with TRBD2 identical over 11 bases. This CDR3 spans 16 amino acids. Per the germline V gene, CDR1 is MNHNS and CDR2 is SASEGT. Unmatched junction bases numbered 9, after V lost 4 bases and J lost 7 bases. CDR3 protein: CASSVYLAGGNNEQFF. CDR3 DNA, as far as it was read: TGTGCCAGCAGTGTATATCTAGCGGGAGGAAATAATGAG.

This clone has more than one count but fewer than ten. The CDR3 end is not reached by the read, which stops 3 residues before it; the germline J gene fills it in. The chain uses TRBV7-9 and TRBJ2-2, with D possibly TRBD1 on 6 matching bases. The CDR3 consists of 14 residues. The germline V gene encodes CDR1 SEHNR and CDR2 FQNEAQ (reference sequence). CDR3 DNA, as far as it was read: TGTGCCAGCAGCTTAACAGGGTACAGTTCACCG. Translating it yields CASSLTGYSSP. The entire CDR3 is CASSLTGYSSPLFF.

This clone appeared a few times. The read ends 3 residues shy of where the CDR3 ends; the end is completed using the germline J gene. V gene TRBV2 combines with J gene TRBJ2-1; 16 nucleotides agree with TRBD2. V lost 10 bases, J lost 6 bases, and 9 bases stayed unmatched. Germline lookup yields CDR1 SNHLY and CDR2 FYNNEI. This CDR3 has 16 residues. This CDR3 reads CANRGLAGGPTNEQFF. CDR3 DNA (partial): TGTGCCAACAGGGGACTAGCGGGAGGGCCCACCAATGAG.

This clone was recorded at least ten times. The identical CDR3 is also encoded by other nucleotide sequences in the sample. This CDR3 is CASSLGGSNTIYF. Partial CDR3 DNA: TGTGCCAGCAGCTTGGGCGGGTCCAACACC. This rearrangement joins TRBV7-2 to TRBJ1-3; D is unresolved. The missing CDR3 end, 3 residues past where the read stops, is filled in from the germline J gene. V was clipped by 3 bases and J by 7 bases, with 10 bases between them. Germline-derived CDR1 and CDR2 are SGHTA and FQGNSA. The CDR3 is 13 residues long. Full variable domain (outside the CDR3, taken from reference TRBV7-2 and TRBJ1-3): GAGVSQSPSNKVTEKGKDVELRCDPISGHTALYWYRQSLGQGLEFLIYFQGNSAPDKSGLPSDRFSAERTGGSVSTLTIQRTQQEDSAVYLCASSLGGSNTIYFGEGSWLTVV.

Ten or more counts support this clone. The DNA ends 3 residues before the CDR3 does, and the rest of the CDR3 is filled in from the germline J gene. V gene TRBV20-1 combines with J gene TRBJ2-3, with D possibly being TRBD1 (7 bases). Trimming took off 6 bases at V and 0 bases at J, with 13 bases between the two ends. The CDR3 runs to 14 residues. Germline V CDR1 and CDR2: DFQATT, SNEGSKA (reference sequence). The CDR3 bases that were read are TGCAGTGCGCCGACAGGGACTAGCACAGATACG. As protein: CSAPTGTSTDT. The entire CDR3 sequence reads CSAPTGTSTDTQYF.

Ten or more counts support this clone. The CDR3 end lies 3 residues beyond the end of the read and is filled in from the germline J gene. The chain employs TRBV10-3 and TRBJ1-1, with TRBD1 matching over 7 bases. From germline, CDR1 is ENHRY and CDR2 SYGVKD. V lost 2 bases, J lost 5 bases, and 5 bases stayed unmatched. The CDR3 covers 14 residues. CDR3 in amino acids: CAISEEGAATEAFF. The DNA read from the CDR3 is TGTGCCATCAGTGAGGAGGGGGCGGCGACTGAA.

This clone was recorded many times. The CDR3: CASSRSSRGRDGYTF. Incomplete CDR3 DNA: TGTGCCAGTAGTCGGTCGAGTCGGGGAAGGGATGGC. The rearrangement uses TRBV19 and TRBJ1-2; D unresolved. The read comes to an end 3 residues before the CDR3 does, leaving the germline J gene to fill in the end. V lost 5 bases to trimming and J lost 6 bases, with 19 bases between them. The CDR3 consists of 15 residues. The germline V gene has CDR1 LNHDA and CDR2 SQIVND (reference sequence).

This clone appeared many times. The read comes to an end 3 residues before the CDR3 does, leaving the germline J gene to fill in the end. The rearrangement joins TRBV5-1 to TRBJ2-1; 9 bases are shared with TRBD1. The CDR3 has 16 amino acids. Germline CDR1 reads SGHRS; CDR2 reads YFSETQ. V was pared by 6 bases and J by 7 bases, with 14 bases of the junction left unmatched. CDR3 sequence reads: CASTRPGTGKENEQFF. The sequenced part of the CDR3 DNA is TGCGCCAGCACCCGGCCGGGGACAGGGAAAGAGAATGAG.